A single T cell receptor (beta chain) is shown here with its context. This sample was taken from a study of blood T cell repertoires in COVID-19. Profiling relied on immunoSEQ multiplex PCR, and the TCRdb table lists in-frame clones only, not all of them. The table records a few hundred thousand clones, approximately 87% of them present only once. The receptor was derived from a man aged 55 to 70 who had recovered from COVID-19. Sequenced sample: peripheral blood.

The DNA of the CDR3 is TGTGCCAGCAGATTAGCGGGATTGTCCTACAATGAGCAGTTCTTC. Encoded protein: CASRLAGLSYNEQFF. This rearrangement joins TRBV2 to TRBJ2-1, with 8 bases matching TRBD2. Per the germline V gene, CDR1 is SNHLY and CDR2 is FYNNEI. With V trimmed by 6 bases and J by 1 base, 5 bases remained unmatched. This CDR3 has 15 amino acids.